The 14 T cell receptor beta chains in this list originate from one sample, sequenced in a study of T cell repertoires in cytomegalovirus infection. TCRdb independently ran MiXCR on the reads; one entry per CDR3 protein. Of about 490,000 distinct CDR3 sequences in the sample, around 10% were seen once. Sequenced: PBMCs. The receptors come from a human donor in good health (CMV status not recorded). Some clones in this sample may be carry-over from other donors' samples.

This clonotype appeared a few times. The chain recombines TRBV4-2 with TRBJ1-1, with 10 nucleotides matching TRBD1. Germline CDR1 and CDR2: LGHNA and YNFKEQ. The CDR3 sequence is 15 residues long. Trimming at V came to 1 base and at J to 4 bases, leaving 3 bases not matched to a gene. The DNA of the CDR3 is TGTGCCAGCAGCCAAGCACGGACAGGGGGCACTGAAGCTTTCTTT. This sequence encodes CASSQARTGGTEAFF.

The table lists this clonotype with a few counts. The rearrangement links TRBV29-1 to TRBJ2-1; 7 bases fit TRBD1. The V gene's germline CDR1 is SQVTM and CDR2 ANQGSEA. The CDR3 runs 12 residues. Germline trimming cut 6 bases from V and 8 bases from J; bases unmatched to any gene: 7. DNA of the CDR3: TGCAGCGTCCGGACAGGTCTGGATGAGCAGTTCTTC. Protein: CSVRTGLDEQFF.

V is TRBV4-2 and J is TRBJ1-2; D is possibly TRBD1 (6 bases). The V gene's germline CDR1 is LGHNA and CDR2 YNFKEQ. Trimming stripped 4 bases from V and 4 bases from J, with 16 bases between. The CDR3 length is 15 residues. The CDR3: CASSPHQDSRYGYTF. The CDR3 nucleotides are TGTGCCAGCAGCCCCCACCAGGACAGCCGCTATGGCTACACCTTC.

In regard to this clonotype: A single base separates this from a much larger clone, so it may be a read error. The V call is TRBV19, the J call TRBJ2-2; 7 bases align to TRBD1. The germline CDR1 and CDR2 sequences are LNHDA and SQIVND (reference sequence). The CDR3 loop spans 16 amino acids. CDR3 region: CASSIDPQGFTAELFF. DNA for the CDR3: TGTGCCAGTAGTATAGATCCACAGGGGTTCACCGCGGAGCTGTTTTTT.

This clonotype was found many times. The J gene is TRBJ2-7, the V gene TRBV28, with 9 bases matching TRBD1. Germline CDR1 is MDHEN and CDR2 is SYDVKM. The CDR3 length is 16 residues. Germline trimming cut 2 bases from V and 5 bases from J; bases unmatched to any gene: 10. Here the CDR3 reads CASSLTGRQGVDEQYF. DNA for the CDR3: TGTGCCAGCAGTTTAACAGGCCGACAGGGGGTCGACGAGCAGTACTTC.

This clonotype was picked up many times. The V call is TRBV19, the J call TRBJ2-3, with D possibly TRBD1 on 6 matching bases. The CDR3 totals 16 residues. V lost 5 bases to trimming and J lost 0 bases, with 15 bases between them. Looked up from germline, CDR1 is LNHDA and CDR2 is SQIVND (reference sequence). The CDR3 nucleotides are TGTGCCAGTAGTGCCCAGGGACACCCTAGCACAGATACGCAGTATTTT. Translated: CASSAQGHPSTDTQYF.

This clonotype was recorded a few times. The CDR3 DNA follows: TGTGCCAGCAGCCAAGAGAACAGGAACACTGAAGCTTTCTTT. It translates to CASSQENRNTEAFF. The chain recombines TRBV3-1 with TRBJ1-1; D gene uncertain. Deletions cut 0 bases from V and 1 base from J, with 6 bases between. This CDR3 region has 14 residues. Germline CDR1 LGHDT, CDR2 YNNKEL (reference sequence). The complete variable domain, with remaining parts taken from reference TRBV3-1 and TRBJ1-1, reads DTAVSQTPKYLVTQMGNDKSIKCEQNLGHDTMYWYKQDSKKFLKIMFSYNNKELIINETVPNRFSPKSPDKAHLNLHINSLELGDSAVYFCASSQENRNTEAFFGQGTRLTVV.

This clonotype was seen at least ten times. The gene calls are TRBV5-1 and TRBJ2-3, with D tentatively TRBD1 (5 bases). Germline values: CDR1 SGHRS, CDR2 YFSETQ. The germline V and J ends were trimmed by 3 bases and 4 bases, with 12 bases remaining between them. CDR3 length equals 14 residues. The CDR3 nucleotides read TGCGCCAGCAGCTCCAGACAGACGCCAGATACGCAGTATTTT. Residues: CASSSRQTPDTQYF.

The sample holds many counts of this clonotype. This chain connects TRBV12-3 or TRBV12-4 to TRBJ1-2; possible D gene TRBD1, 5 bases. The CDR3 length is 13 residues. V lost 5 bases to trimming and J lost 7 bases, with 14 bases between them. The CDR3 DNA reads TGTGCCAGCAGTAGCGCGGGGGAGCGTGGCTACACCTTC. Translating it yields CASSSAGERGYTF.

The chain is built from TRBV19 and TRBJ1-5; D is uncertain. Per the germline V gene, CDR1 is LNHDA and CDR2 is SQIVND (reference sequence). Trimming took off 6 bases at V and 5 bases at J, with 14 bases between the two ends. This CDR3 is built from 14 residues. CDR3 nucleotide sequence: TGTGCCAGTAGGACGAGGCCGAGGGATCAGCCCCAGCATTTT. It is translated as CASRTRPRDQPQHF.

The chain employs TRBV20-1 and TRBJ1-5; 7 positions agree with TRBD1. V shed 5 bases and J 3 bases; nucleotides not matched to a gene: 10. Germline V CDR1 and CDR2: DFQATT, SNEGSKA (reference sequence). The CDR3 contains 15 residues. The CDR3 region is CSASTGTEINQPQHF. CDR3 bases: TGCAGTGCTTCAACCGGGACAGAGATCAATCAGCCCCAGCATTTT.

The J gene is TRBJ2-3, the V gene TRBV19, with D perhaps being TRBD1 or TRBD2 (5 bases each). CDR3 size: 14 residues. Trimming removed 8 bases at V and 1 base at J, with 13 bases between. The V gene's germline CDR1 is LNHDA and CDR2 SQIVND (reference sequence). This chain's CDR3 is CASQWGPGTDTQYF. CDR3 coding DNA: TGTGCCAGTCAGTGGGGACCTGGCACAGATACGCAGTATTTT.

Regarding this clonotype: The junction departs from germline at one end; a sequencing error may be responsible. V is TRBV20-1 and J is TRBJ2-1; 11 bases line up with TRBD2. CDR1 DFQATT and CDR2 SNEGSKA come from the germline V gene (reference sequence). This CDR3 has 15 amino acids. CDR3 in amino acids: CGALGLAELYNEQFF. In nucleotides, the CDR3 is TGCGGTGCTCTGGGACTAGCGGAATTGTACAATGAGCAGTTCTTC.

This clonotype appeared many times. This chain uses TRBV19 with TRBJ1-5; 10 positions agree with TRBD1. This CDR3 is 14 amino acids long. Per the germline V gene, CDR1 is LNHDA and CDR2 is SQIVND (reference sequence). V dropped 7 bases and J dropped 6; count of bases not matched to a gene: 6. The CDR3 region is CASNGDRGGQPQHF. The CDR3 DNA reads TGTGCCAGTAATGGGGACAGGGGAGGTCAGCCCCAGCATTTT.